This T cell receptor (beta chain) was sequenced in a study of chemoradiotherapy in HPV16-positive cancers. Study-wide findings and caveats: Candidate HPV-specific clones and E7-related TCR motifs grew in tumor during treatment. The functional HPV-specific definition rests on just a couple of HPV16-positive patients.

As concerns this clone: As yet, its antigen is unknown.

Germline CDR1 MNHEY, CDR2 SMNVEV (reference sequence). The V gene end was trimmed by 6 bases and the J gene end by 8 bases; junction bases not matched to a gene: 4. The CDR3 extends over 13 amino acids. Samples were taken several times over chemoradiotherapy. Generated by immunoSEQ multiplex PCR, the TCRdb table keeps only in-frame clones and is missing some. The data hold approximately 9,300 clones, with approximately 84% observed a single time. The sequences come from blood, collected from a patient who underwent chemoradiotherapy. The receptor comes from a human donor with HPV-associated anogenital cancer. V and J are TRBV27 and TRBJ1-2; 12 nucleotides line up with TRBD1. The CDR3, as DNA: TGTGCCAGCAGACCGGGACAGGGGGCGGGCTACACCTTC. Translation: CASRPGQGAGYTF.